This T cell receptor (beta chain) was profiled in a study of T-cell memory formation after mild COVID-19. Study-wide findings and caveats: Clones shrinking between day 15 and 85 showed a balanced CD4/CD8 split, and those that grew later tilted toward CD4+. CD4+ clones that contracted lay mainly in CM and EM; CD8+ ones lay in EMRA. Specificity for SARS-CoV-2 was not confirmed among the second-wave clones peaking on day 37.

In regard to this clonotype: Its matching antigen is unknown.

The CDR3 totals 15 residues. V dropped 2 bases and J dropped 8 bases, with 19 bases sitting between them. Germline V gene data show CDR1 as SQVTM and CDR2 as ANQGSEA. Using its own MiXCR run on the 5' RACE reads, TCRdb lists one record per CDR3 protein. The sample lists about 470,000 distinct CDR3 sequences; over 15% were seen once. Sequenced sample: PBMCs or a T cell subset sorted from them (not recorded which). The genes are TRBV29-1 and TRBJ2-1; the D gene is possibly TRBD2 (5 bases). The clonotype was recovered from an adult woman who had mild COVID-19 (a few samples of this study predate the infection). Cell type and time point are not known. The chain's CDR3 is CSVERPDFTSYEQFF. DNA of the CDR3: TGCAGCGTTGAAAGACCGGACTTCACTTCCTATGAGCAGTTCTTC.